Described below is a single TCR beta chain sequence and its context. This receptor's antigen is unknown. No base quality information exists; no much larger clone differs at one position. The CDR3 goes from the cysteine to the phenylalanine over 18 residues. The only DNA kept is the CDR3, 54 bases in frame from the first base. In the germline V gene, CDR1 corresponds to LGHNA and CDR2 to YNFKEQ. V drops 1 base and J drops 8 bases, leaving 24 bases in between. Receptor libraries were prepared by the immunoSEQ multiplex PCR assay. TCRdb obtained this table from immuneACCESS and retained in-frame rearrangements with V and J assigned. These tables miss some clones; where compared with another copy, unresolved V genes account for less than half of the shortfall, and the remainder is unexplained. The sample table shows about 70,000 clones, and more than 90% are seen once. 0.4% to 0.5% of the sample is in the top ten clones.

These data come from a study of technical replicates of blood from a handful of donors (dated 2017 in TCRdb). Material: T cells isolated from PBMCs. This sequence was found in a human donor in good health. This chain is built from TRBV4-2 and TRBJ2-1, with a tentative D gene TRBD2 over 5 matching bases. In nucleotides, the sequence is TGTGCCAGCAGCCAAGGGAGTTCGGGGTATGGTTTGGGCGATGAGCAGTTCTTC. This yields the protein CASSQGSSGYGLGDEQFF.